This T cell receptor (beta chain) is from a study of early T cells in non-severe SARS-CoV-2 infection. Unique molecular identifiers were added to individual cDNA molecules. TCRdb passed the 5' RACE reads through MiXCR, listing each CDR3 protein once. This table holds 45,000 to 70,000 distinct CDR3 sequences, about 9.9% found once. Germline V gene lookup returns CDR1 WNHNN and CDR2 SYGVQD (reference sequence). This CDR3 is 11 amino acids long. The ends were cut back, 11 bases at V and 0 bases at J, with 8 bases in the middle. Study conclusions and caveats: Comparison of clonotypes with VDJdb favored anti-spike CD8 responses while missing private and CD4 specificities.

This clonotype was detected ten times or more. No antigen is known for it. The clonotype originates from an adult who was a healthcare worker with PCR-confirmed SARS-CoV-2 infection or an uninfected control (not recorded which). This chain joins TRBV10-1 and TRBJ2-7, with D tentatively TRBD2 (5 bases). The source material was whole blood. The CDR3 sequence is CASGSSYEQYF. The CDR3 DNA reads TGCGCCTCGGGGAGCTCCTACGAGCAGTACTTC.